Here is one T cell receptor beta chain with its context. Its antigen target is currently unknown. There are no base qualities to consult, and no much larger clone falls within one base. This sample was taken from a study of vaccination and CD4 T cells after COVID-19 (dated by TCRdb to the early 2020s). Turning to the overall study: Every convalescent patient had a positive nasal swab PCR test for SARS-CoV-2, with mild disease in 8 to 10 patients and severe disease in one. Six males and four females were included in the convalescent cohort, with two Hispanic individuals, seven Caucasians, two Asians and one multiracial person represented. Post-COVID blood samples from convalescent patients were collected a median of around 100 days after diagnosis, with a range of about 35 to 161 days. Overlapping spike peptide pools from SARS-CoV-2 and from the common cold coronaviruses HCoV-NL63, HCoV-OC43 and HCoV-229E were used as culture stimuli. Control cultures used a CEFX viral epitope pool as positive control, an HIV-1 Nef peptide pool as negative control, or no peptide. Participants received two doses of either the Pfizer-BioNTech BNT162b2 vaccine (n=8) or the Moderna mRNA-1273 vaccine (n=2). In 10 COVID-19 convalescent patients and a handful of infection-naive healthy vaccine recipients, the spike-specific CD4+ TCR repertoire before mRNA vaccination was compared with the repertoire after mRNA vaccination. Post-vaccine blood samples were obtained a median of about 77 days after the second vaccine dose, with a range of about 12 to 241 days.

In the germline V gene, CDR1 corresponds to MNHNS and CDR2 to SASEGT. Including the terminal cysteine and phenylalanine, the CDR3 comprises 14 residues. Only the CDR3 part of the read is kept: 42 bases, read in frame from the first base. The V end gives up 8 bases and the J end 9 bases, leaving 12 bases in the junction not matched to a gene. Library preparation was by PCR. DNA from cultured CD4+ T cells underwent TCR sequencing with the Oncomine TCR Beta short-read assay at the Johns Hopkins FTIC core. The QIAamp micro DNA kit was used to extract genomic DNA from the cultured CD4+ T cells. The Oncomine TCR Beta libraries from cultured CD4+ T cells were pooled using unique dual indexes and then sequenced on an Illumina iSeq 100. The paper's processing steps were these. Non-productive sequences were filtered out, and CDR3s that did not start with C, did not end with F or W, or were shorter than 7 amino acids were discarded. The MANAFEST web application identified antigen-specific clonotypes by comparing peptide-stimulated wells against reference wells and other culture wells. An FDR below 0.05, an odds ratio above 5, and a productive frequency above 0.1% in at least two of three replicate wells were required for clones to be considered positive. A clonotype was classed as cross-reactive if the clonotype showed significant expansion both in SARS-CoV-2 spike wells and in at least one common cold coronavirus spike condition. CDR3 homology was assessed with Levenshtein distances (stringdist) and unrooted phylogenetic trees (ape) in R version 3.6.1. TCRdb reprocessing: public reads trimmed at Q25 with fastp, clones called with MiXCR, in-frame beta chains kept. All rows with the same CDR3 protein become a single entry with the most common DNA and genes. What appears here as the V and J calls and clone size reflects TCRdb's work, not the paper's. The sample data list around 12,000 distinct CDR3 sequences, and approximately 52% of these were observed just once. The ten largest clonotypes hold 8% to 11% of the sample.

What this sample's treatment or condition label stands for: roughly ten-day PBMC culture with coronavirus spike peptide pools or control peptides (ViraFEST assay). The study used the ViraFEST assay, which expanded antigen-specific T cells with peptide pools and then identified expanded clonotypes by TCR sequencing. The positive SARS-CoV-2 PCR tests of the convalescent patients were dated from March to December 2020, before the Alpha, Beta and Delta variants emerged in the United States. PBMCs were cultured at 1.5 million to 2 million per well in IMDM supplemented with roughly 5% human AB serum and 8.5 to 10 IU/ml IL-2, with approximately 10 ug/ml peptide pools added. On days 3 and 7, half of the culture medium was replaced with fresh IL-2-containing medium. After 9 to 10 days of culture, CD4+ T cells were isolated by negative selection using the EasySep CD4+ T cell isolation kit. Ficoll-Paque Plus gradient centrifugation was used to isolate PBMCs from whole blood, and the isolated PBMCs were then either used fresh or cryopreserved at -140C. Culture conditions were generally each tested in triplicate wells.

General conclusions and limits of the study: Among convalescent patients, a median about 90% of the SARS-CoV-2-reactive clones seen after vaccination appeared only after vaccination, which suggests priming specific to the vaccine. Of the vaccine-specific clones in convalescent patients, 304 of 307, or nearly all, reacted only to SARS-CoV-2 spike and did not cross-react with common cold coronaviruses. An increase in the median number of SARS-CoV-2-reactive clonotypes from roughly 20 after infection to 38 after vaccination was observed, but the change was not found to be significant. Relatively few convalescent patients were included in the study, and early timepoints after natural infection were not analyzed.

The source of this sequence is a human donor who had recovered from COVID-19. Input material: CD4+ T cells from blood, cultured in vitro. This receptor chain uses TRBV6-1 and TRBJ2-2; TRBD1 agrees with 7 junctional bases. The CDR3 protein: CASLETGAYRELFF. The DNA sequence is as follows: TGTGCCAGCCTAGAAACAGGGGCGTATAGGGAGCTGTTTTTT.